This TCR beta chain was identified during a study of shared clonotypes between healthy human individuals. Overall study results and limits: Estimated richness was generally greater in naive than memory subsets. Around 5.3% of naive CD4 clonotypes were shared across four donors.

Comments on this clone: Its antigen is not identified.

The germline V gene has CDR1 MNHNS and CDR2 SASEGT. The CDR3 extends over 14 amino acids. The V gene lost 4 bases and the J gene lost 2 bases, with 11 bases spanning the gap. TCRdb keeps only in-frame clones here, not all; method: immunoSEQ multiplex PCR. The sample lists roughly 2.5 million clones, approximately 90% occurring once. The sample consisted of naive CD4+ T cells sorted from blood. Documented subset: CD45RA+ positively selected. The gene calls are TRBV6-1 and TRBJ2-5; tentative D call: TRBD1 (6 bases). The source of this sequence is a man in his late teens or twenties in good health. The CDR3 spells CASSGTGWQETQYF. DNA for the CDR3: TGTGCCAGCAGTGGCACAGGGTGGCAAGAGACCCAGTACTTC.